Each of the 24 T cell receptor beta chains below was sequenced from the same sample in a study of control samples from healthy donors and cancer patients. This table comes from immunoSEQ multiplex PCR, and its TCRdb copy is limited to in-frame clones, with some not included. The sample consists of 90,000 or so clones, around 90% of them appearing once. Sequenced: blood. These receptors came from a woman aged 60-75 years in good health.

The chain carries TRBV7-9 and TRBJ2-3, with 12 bases fitting TRBD2. Trimming cost V 5 bases and J 3 bases; bases outside gene matches: 6. The CDR3 consists of 16 residues. Germline lookup yields CDR1 SEHNR and CDR2 FQNEAQ (reference sequence). The CDR3 sequence: CASSLRTSGETDTQYF. The CDR3 DNA is TGTGCCAGCAGCCTCCGGACTAGCGGGGAAACAGATACGCAGTATTTT.

The rearrangement links TRBV11-2 to TRBJ2-1, with a possible D match to TRBD2 (5 bases). The CDR3 runs to 12 residues. Germline values: CDR1 SGHAT, CDR2 FQNNGV. V was cut by 5 bases and J by 12 bases, with 14 bases left in between. CDR3 in amino acids: CASSETKGGQFF. DNA of the CDR3: TGTGCCAGCAGCGAGACTAAGGGTGGGCAGTTCTTC.

The rearrangement links TRBV30 to TRBJ2-3; 8 bases line up with TRBD2. CDR1 is GTSNPN, CDR2 SVGIG, per germline (reference sequence). The CDR3 runs 15 residues. V lost 2 bases and J lost 2; bases outside the gene matches: 6. The chain's CDR3 is CAWSPGGRFTDTQYF. Written as DNA, the CDR3 is TGTGCCTGGAGTCCCGGCGGGAGGTTCACAGATACGCAGTATTTT.

This clone was seen a single time. CDR3 sequence reads: CAWRQGSYEQYF. The CDR3, as DNA: TGTGCCTGGAGACAGGGTAGCTACGAGCAGTACTTC. The V call is TRBV30, the J call TRBJ2-7; TRBD1 might be the D (6 bases). V dropped 3 bases and J dropped 3 bases, with 9 bases sitting between them. Germline CDR1 GTSNPN, CDR2 SVGIG (reference sequence). The CDR3 runs 12 residues.

This rearrangement joins TRBV7-9 to TRBJ2-3; D is unclear. This CDR3 has 16 amino acids. The V gene lost 8 bases and the J gene lost 3 bases, with 21 bases spanning the gap. Germline V gene lookup returns CDR1 SEHNR and CDR2 FQNEAQ (reference sequence). In DNA, the CDR3 is TGTGCCAGCGAACCCCGGACCTTGTTAAAAACAGATACGCAGTATTTT. It encodes CASEPRTLLKTDTQYF.

The chain links TRBV7-8 to TRBJ1-2, with D maybe TRBD1 (5 bases). Between the trimmed V and J ends, which lost 5 bases and 2 bases, there was a span of 18 bases. Germline-derived CDR1 and CDR2 are SGHVS and FQNEAQ. The CDR3 length is 16 residues. CDR3 in DNA: TGTGCCAGCAGCCCAAAGGGGCTCGGGATAAACTATGGCTACACCTTC. Translated: CASSPKGLGINYGYTF.

The rearrangement links TRBV18 to TRBJ2-7, with 13 nucleotides matching TRBD2. Germline trimming cut 6 bases from V and 7 bases from J; bases unmatched to any gene: 9. In germline, CDR1 is KGHSH, CDR2 LQKENI. This CDR3 has 15 residues. The CDR3 region is CASSTTSGGPREQYF. CDR3 nucleotide sequence: TGTGCCAGCTCGACGACTAGCGGGGGGCCCCGGGAGCAGTACTTC.

This chain connects TRBV4-2 to TRBJ2-2, with TRBD2 as a possible D gene (7 bases). V dropped 1 base and J dropped 4 bases, with 13 bases sitting between them. The CDR3 sequence is 16 residues long. Germline V CDR1 and CDR2: LGHNA, YNFKEQ. CDR3 sequence (DNA): TGTGCCAGCAGCCAAGGGCCGCGGGGGCCCACCGGGGAGCTGTTTTTT. Protein sequence: CASSQGPRGPTGELFF.

The J gene is TRBJ2-5, the V gene TRBV18; 10 bases match TRBD1. CDR1 is KGHSH and CDR2 is LQKENI in the germline V gene. The CDR3 length is 15 residues. Unmatched junction bases numbered 5, after V lost 5 bases and J lost 2 bases. CDR3 sequence reads: CASSERTGGQETQYF. The DNA of the CDR3 is TGTGCCAGCTCAGAACGGACAGGGGGACAAGAGACCCAGTACTTC. Full variable domain (outside the CDR3, taken from reference TRBV18 and TRBJ2-5): NAGVMQNPRHLVRRRGQEARLRCSPMKGHSHVYWYRQLPEEGLKFMVYLQKENIIDESGMPKERFSAEFPKEGPSILRIQQVVRGDSAAYFCASSERTGGQETQYFGPGTRLLVL.

The chain employs TRBV7-3 and TRBJ1-1; no definite D call. V was pared by 5 bases and J by 3 bases, with 10 bases between. Germline-derived CDR1 and CDR2 are SGHTA and FQGTGA. The CDR3 runs 13 residues. DNA for the CDR3: TGTGCCAGCAGCACCCAAAGGGACACTGAAGCTTTCTTT. Its translation: CASSTQRDTEAFF.

This clone was seen a few times. The chain uses TRBV6-2 or TRBV6-3 and TRBJ2-6, with TRBD2 matching over 8 bases. The junction had 15 bases not matched to a gene; V was cut back by 5 bases and J by 0 bases. Per germline, CDR1 MNHEY and CDR2 SVGEGT. The CDR3 consists of 20 residues. The CDR3: CASSLSPASGSYSGANVLTF. The CDR3 nucleotides are TGTGCCAGCAGTCTATCTCCAGCTAGCGGGTCCTACTCTGGGGCCAACGTCCTGACTTTC.

The chain couples TRBV7-8 to TRBJ1-2, with D possibly matching TRBD1 (6 bases). This CDR3 is 15 amino acids long. CDR1 SGHVS and CDR2 FQNEAQ come from the germline V gene. V shed 5 bases and J shed 6 bases, with 19 bases lying between them. The CDR3 sequence is CASSLQTTGHHGYTF. The DNA of the CDR3 is TGTGCCAGCAGCCTCCAGACGACAGGTCATCATGGCTACACCTTC.

Remarks on this clone: The same CDR3 is also encoded by other DNA sequences in this sample. This chain links TRBV28 with TRBJ1-2; weak D call: TRBD1 (6 bases). Germline CDR1 MDHEN, CDR2 SYDVKM. The germline V and J ends were trimmed by 5 bases and 3 bases, with 7 bases remaining between them. This CDR3 is built from 12 residues. The CDR3 sequence is CASSTGYYGYTF. CDR3 DNA sequence: TGTGCCAGCAGTACAGGGTACTATGGCTACACCTTC.

The chain links TRBV18 to TRBJ1-4, with D perhaps TRBD1 (6 bases). V was trimmed by 2 bases and J by 7 bases, leaving 11 bases between them. This CDR3 has 14 amino acids. Per the germline V gene, CDR1 is KGHSH and CDR2 is LQKENI. The CDR3 loop is CASSPAGATEKLFF. DNA for the CDR3: TGTGCCAGCTCACCAGCAGGGGCCACTGAAAAACTGTTTTTT. The full variable domain, rest sourced from reference TRBV18 and TRBJ1-4, is NAGVMQNPRHLVRRRGQEARLRCSPMKGHSHVYWYRQLPEEGLKFMVYLQKENIIDESGMPKERFSAEFPKEGPSILRIQQVVRGDSAAYFCASSPAGATEKLFFGSGTQLSVL.

The chain joins TRBV27 to TRBJ1-2; D possibly corresponds to TRBD1 (6 bases). The ends were cut back, 5 bases at V and 3 bases at J, with 22 bases in the middle. Per the germline V gene, CDR1 is MNHEY and CDR2 is SMNVEV (reference sequence). The CDR3 is 17 amino acids. DNA of the CDR3: TGTGCCAGCAGTCCCCAGGGTTGGGGGCTAGGGGACTATGGCTACACCTTC. It encodes CASSPQGWGLGDYGYTF.

The chain combines TRBV19 with TRBJ2-2; tentatively, D is TRBD1 or TRBD2 (5 bases each). CDR3 length: 16 residues. Germline CDR1 LNHDA, CDR2 SQIVND (reference sequence). With 2 bases removed from V and 4 bases from J, the gap between germline ends came to 14 bases. CDR3 bases: TGTGCCAGTAGTATAAGAGGGGATCGGGGCACCGGGGAGCTGTTTTTT. It specifies CASSIRGDRGTGELFF. The complete variable domain, with remaining parts taken from reference TRBV19 and TRBJ2-2, reads DGGITQSPKYLFRKEGQNVTLSCEQNLNHDAMYWYRQDPGQGLRLIYYSQIVNDFQKGDIAEGYSVSREKKESFPLTVTSAQKNPTAFYLCASSIRGDRGTGELFFGEGSRLTVL.

The rearrangement uses TRBV27 and TRBJ2-5; TRBD1 might be the D (6 bases). The CDR3 runs to 14 residues. Germline-derived CDR1 and CDR2 are MNHEY and SMNVEV (reference sequence). V dropped 3 bases and J dropped 4 bases, with 12 bases sitting between them. The CDR3, as DNA: TGTGCCAGCAGTTTGGTACAGGGTGGAGAGACCCAGTACTTC. Residues: CASSLVQGGETQYF.

The chain links TRBV18 to TRBJ2-7; D call uncertain. The CDR3 consists of 16 residues. The germline gives CDR1 KGHSH, CDR2 LQKENI. V dropped 2 bases and J dropped 4 bases, with 18 bases sitting between them. DNA of the CDR3: TGTGCCAGCTCACCAGCGGATGGACGGGCGGTTTACGAGCAGTACTTC. Protein product: CASSPADGRAVYEQYF.

The chain couples TRBV28 to TRBJ1-2; a possible D gene is TRBD1 (5 bases). The CDR3 contains 14 residues. Germline V CDR1 and CDR2: MDHEN, SYDVKM. The germline V and J ends were trimmed by 6 bases and 2 bases, with 13 bases remaining between them. This chain's CDR3 is CASSPREGNYGYTF. CDR3 nucleotides: TGTGCCAGCAGCCCCCGAGAGGGGAACTATGGCTACACCTTC.

This clone was detected only once. This chain joins TRBV11-2 and TRBJ1-4; unclear D gene. CDR1 is SGHAT, CDR2 FQNNGV, per germline. The V and J ends lost 1 base and 7 bases respectively, with 19 bases between them. This CDR3 has 17 residues. The CDR3 loop reads CASSLAIPVREGEKLFF. The CDR3 DNA is TGTGCCAGCAGCTTAGCGATACCCGTCCGGGAGGGTGAAAAACTGTTTTTT.

Turning to this clone: This is likely a read error, given that the CDR3 carries no conserved phenylalanine or tryptophan at its end. The chain uses TRBV25-1 and TRBJ2-7, with D possibly TRBD2 on 5 matching bases. The CDR3 has 14 residues. V gave up 1 base and J gave up 3 bases, with 10 bases separating them. Per germline, CDR1 MGHDK and CDR2 SYGVNS. CDR3: CASSESGDGYEQYL. The CDR3 DNA reads as TGTGCCAGCAGTGAATCCGGGGATGGCTACGAGCAGTACCTC.

The rearrangement uses TRBV4-3 and TRBJ1-2; D unclear. The germline CDR1 and CDR2 sequences are LGHNA and YSLEER. Trimming left V 1 base short and J 5 bases short, with 11 bases between. The CDR3 runs 14 residues. The CDR3 reads CASSQVWRAYGYTF. CDR3 sequence (DNA): TGCGCCAGCAGCCAAGTATGGAGAGCTTATGGCTACACCTTC.

This clone was observed a single time. The chain uses TRBV5-6 and TRBJ1-1; D uncertain. The CDR3 length is 12 residues. V lost 4 bases and J 1 base, leaving 5 bases between the germline ends. CDR1 is SGHDT, CDR2 YYEEEE, per germline. In DNA, the CDR3 is TGTGCCAGCAGCACGCGGAACACTGAAGCTTTCTTT. Translating gives CASSTRNTEAFF.

V usage is TRBV7-3 and J usage is TRBJ1-3; 7 nucleotides match TRBD1. The V gene end was trimmed by 5 bases and the J gene end by 0 bases; junction bases not matched to a gene: 16. Germline V lookup: CDR1 SGHTA, CDR2 FQGTGA. The CDR3 totals 19 residues. The CDR3 loop reads CASSVLGTATLTSGNTIYF. DNA of the CDR3: TGTGCCAGCAGCGTTTTGGGGACAGCAACCCTTACCTCTGGAAACACCATATATTTT.